Listed below are T cell receptor beta chains from one sample, sequenced in a study of cytotoxic CD8 clonotypes in ibrutinib-treated CLL. Clones were read by immunoSEQ multiplex PCR, and TCRdb kept only the in-frame ones, dropping some. The sample records about 300,000 clones, 60% to 80% being singletons. Sequencing used PBMCs, obtained at disease progression, from a patient treated with ibrutinib. The receptors shown here come from a human donor with chronic lymphocytic leukemia. CDR3s include the opening cysteine and the closing phenylalanine or tryptophan. The order of the fields is J gene, V gene, clone size, D gene, CDR3 protein, CDR3 DNA. The D gene is left open where the match is weak. The size of a clone is reported for some rows only, either as once, few or many, or as a class for expanded clones.

>TRBJ1-2|TRBV6-5|many|NA
CASSYPYGGYTF
TGTGCCAGCAGTTACCCCTACGGTGGCTACACCTTC
>TRBJ2-1|TRBV15|NA|NA
CATSRDPSQGQFF
TGTGCCACCAGCAGAGATCCGTCACAGGGACAGTTCTTC
>TRBJ1-2|TRBV29-1|few|NA
CSVDWQNYGYTF
TGCAGCGTTGACTGGCAAAACTATGGCTACACCTTC
>TRBJ2-6|TRBV4-1|NA|TRBD1
CASSQLTGVAGANVLTF
TGCGCCAGCAGCCAGTTGACAGGGGTTGCTGGGGCCAACGTCCTGACTTTC
>TRBJ2-5|TRBV4-1|NA|TRBD2
CASSQEKGRVGETQYF
TGCGCCAGCAGCCAAGAAAAAGGGAGGGTAGGGGAGACCCAGTACTTC
>TRBJ2-7|TRBV9|NA|TRBD2
CASSAGLAGGPYEQYF
TGTGCCAGCAGCGCGGGACTAGCGGGAGGGCCCTACGAGCAGTACTTC
>TRBJ2-3|TRBV2|NA|NA
CASDGISTDTQYF
TGTGCCAGCGACGGAATAAGCACAGATACGCAGTATTTT
>TRBJ1-2|TRBV4-3|NA|TRBD1
CASSQVSGQGAYGYTF
TGCGCCAGCAGCCAAGTTAGCGGACAGGGGGCCTATGGCTACACCTTC
>TRBJ2-3|TRBV10-1|NA|TRBD2
CASSVAGVADTQYF
TGCGCCAGCAGTGTGGCGGGAGTGGCCGATACGCAGTATTTT
>TRBJ2-7|TRBV18|NA|NA
CASSPLGVPSYEQYF
TGTGCCAGCTCACCACTCGGGGTCCCCTCCTACGAGCAGTACTTC
>TRBJ1-6|TRBV5-1|NA|NA
CASSPRPGSSYNSPLHF
TGCGCCAGCAGCCCTCGCCCCGGGAGCTCCTATAATTCACCCCTCCACTTT
>TRBJ2-1|TRBV29-1|NA|TRBD1
CSVGYRGHLGNEQFF
TGCAGCGTTGGCTACAGGGGCCACCTAGGCAATGAGCAGTTCTTC
>TRBJ1-3|TRBV18|few|NA
CASSPASSGNTIYF
TGTGCCAGCTCACCTGCTAGCTCCGGAAACACCATATATTTT
>TRBJ1-1|TRBV11-2|NA|TRBD1
CASSFEQGAGTEAFF
TGTGCCAGCAGCTTTGAACAGGGGGCTGGGACTGAAGCTTTCTTT
>TRBJ1-2|TRBV4-1|NA|TRBD1
CASSQEVRGFYGYTF
TGCGCCAGCAGCCAAGAGGTCAGGGGGTTCTATGGCTACACCTTC